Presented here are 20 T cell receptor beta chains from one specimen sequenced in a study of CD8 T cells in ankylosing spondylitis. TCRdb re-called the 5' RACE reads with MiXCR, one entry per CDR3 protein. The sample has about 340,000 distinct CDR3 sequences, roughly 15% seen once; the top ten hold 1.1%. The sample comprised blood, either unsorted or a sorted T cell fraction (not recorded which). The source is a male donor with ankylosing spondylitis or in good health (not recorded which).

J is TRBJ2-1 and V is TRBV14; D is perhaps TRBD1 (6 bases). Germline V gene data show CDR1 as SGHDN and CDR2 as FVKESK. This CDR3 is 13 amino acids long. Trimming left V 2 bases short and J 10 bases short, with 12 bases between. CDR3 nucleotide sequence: TGTGCCAGCAGCCAACGTACAGGGTCGGAGCAGTTCTTC. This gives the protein CASSQRTGSEQFF.

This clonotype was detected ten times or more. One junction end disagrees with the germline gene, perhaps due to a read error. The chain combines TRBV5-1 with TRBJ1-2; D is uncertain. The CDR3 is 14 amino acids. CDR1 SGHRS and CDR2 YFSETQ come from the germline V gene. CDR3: CASSLDGTNYGYTF. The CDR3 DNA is TGTGCCAGCAGCTTGGACGGGACTAACTATGGCTACACCTTC.

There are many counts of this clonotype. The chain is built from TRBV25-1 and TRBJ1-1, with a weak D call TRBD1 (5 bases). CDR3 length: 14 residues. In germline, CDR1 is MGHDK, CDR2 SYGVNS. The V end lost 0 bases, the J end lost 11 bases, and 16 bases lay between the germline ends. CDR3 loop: CASSEYVGAERAFF. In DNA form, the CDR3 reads TGTGCCAGCAGTGAATATGTAGGGGCGGAGCGGGCTTTCTTT.

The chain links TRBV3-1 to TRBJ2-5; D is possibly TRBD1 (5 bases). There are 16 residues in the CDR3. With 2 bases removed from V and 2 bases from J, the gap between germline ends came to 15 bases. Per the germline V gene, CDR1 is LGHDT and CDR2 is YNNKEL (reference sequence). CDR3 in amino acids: CASSQRGQASQETQYF. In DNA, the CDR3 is TGTGCCAGCAGCCAAAGGGGCCAGGCTTCTCAAGAGACCCAGTACTTC.

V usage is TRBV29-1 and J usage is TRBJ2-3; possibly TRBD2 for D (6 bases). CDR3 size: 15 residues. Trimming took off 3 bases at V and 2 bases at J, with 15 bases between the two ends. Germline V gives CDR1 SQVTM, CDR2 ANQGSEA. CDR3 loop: CSVDGEDGITDTQYF. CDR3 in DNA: TGCAGCGTTGATGGGGAGGACGGTATCACAGATACGCAGTATTTT.

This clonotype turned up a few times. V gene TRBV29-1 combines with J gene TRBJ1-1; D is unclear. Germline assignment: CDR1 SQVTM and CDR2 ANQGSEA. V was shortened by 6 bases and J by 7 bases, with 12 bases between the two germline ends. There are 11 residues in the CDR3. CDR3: CSVDDGFEAFF. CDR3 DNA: TGCAGCGTAGACGACGGTTTTGAAGCTTTCTTT.

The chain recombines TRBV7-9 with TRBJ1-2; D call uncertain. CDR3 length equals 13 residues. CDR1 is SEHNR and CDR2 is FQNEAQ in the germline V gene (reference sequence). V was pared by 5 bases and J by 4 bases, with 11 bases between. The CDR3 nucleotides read TGTGCCAGCAGCCCTATGGACGTCTATGGCTACACCTTC. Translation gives CASSPMDVYGYTF.

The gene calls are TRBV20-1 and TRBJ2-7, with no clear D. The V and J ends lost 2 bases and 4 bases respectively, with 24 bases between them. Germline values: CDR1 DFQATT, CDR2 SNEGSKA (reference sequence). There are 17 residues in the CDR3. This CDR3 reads CSARLIRPGQDLYEQYF. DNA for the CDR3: TGCAGTGCTAGATTAATCCGGCCCGGGCAGGACCTTTACGAGCAGTACTTC.

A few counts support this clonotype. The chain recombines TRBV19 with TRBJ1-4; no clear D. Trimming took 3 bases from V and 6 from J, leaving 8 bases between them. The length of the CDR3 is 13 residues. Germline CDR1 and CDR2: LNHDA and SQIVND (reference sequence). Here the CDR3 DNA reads TGTGCCAGTAGTATTGTAAGGGATGAAAAACTGTTTTTT. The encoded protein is CASSIVRDEKLFF.

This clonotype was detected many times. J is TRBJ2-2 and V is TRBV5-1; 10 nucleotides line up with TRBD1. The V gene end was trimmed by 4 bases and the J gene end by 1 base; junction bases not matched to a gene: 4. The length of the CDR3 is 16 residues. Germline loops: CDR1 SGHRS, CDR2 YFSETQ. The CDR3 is CASSAGQGLNTGELFF. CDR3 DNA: TGCGCCAGCAGCGCGGGACAGGGGTTGAACACCGGGGAGCTGTTTTTT.

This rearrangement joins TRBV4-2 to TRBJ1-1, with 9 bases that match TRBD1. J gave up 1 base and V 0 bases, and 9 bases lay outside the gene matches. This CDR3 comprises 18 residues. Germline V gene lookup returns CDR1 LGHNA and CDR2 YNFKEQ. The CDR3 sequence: CASSQERLGTGQNTEAFF. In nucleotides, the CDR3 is TGTGCCAGCAGCCAAGAACGCCTGGGGACAGGGCAGAACACTGAAGCTTTCTTT.

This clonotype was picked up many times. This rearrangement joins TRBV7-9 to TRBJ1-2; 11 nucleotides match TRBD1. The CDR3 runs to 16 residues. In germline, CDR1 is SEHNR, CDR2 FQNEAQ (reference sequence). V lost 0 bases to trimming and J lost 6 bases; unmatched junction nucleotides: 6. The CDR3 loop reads CASSLAVRTGGHGYTF. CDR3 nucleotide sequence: TGTGCCAGCAGCTTAGCGGTACGGACAGGGGGCCATGGCTACACCTTC.

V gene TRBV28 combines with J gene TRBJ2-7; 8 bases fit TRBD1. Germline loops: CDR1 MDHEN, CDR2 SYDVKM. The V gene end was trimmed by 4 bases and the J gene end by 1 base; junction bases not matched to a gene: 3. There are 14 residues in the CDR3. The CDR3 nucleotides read TGTGCCAGCAGTTATACAGGGGGTTCCTACGAGCAGTACTTC. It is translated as CASSYTGGSYEQYF.

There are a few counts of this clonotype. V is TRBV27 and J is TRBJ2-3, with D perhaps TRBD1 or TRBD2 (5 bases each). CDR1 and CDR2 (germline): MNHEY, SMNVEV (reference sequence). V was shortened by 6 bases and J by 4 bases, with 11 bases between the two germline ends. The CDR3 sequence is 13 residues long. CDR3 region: CASRLLGADTQYF. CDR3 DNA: TGTGCCAGCAGACTCCTGGGGGCAGATACGCAGTATTTT.

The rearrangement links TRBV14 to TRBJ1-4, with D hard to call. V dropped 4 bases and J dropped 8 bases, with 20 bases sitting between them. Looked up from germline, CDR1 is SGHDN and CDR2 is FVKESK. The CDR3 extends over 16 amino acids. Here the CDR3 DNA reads TGTGCCAGCAGCCCAAGGGCGCGCCGTTCCCGCGAAAAACTGTTTTTT. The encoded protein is CASSPRARRSREKLFF. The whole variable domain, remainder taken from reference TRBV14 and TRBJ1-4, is EAGVTQFPSHSVIEKGQTVTLRCDPISGHDNLYWYRRVMGKEIKFLLHFVKESKQDESGMPNNRFLAERTGGTYSTLKVQPAELEDSGVYFCASSPRARRSREKLFFGSGTQLSVL.

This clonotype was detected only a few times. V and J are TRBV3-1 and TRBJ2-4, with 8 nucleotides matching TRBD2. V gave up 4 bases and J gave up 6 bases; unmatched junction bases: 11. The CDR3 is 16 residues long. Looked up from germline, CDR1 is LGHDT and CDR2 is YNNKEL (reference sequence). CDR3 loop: CASSLRRAGGVNIQYF. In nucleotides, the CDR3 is TGTGCCAGCAGCCTCAGGAGGGCGGGAGGCGTAAACATTCAGTACTTC.

This chain's CDR3 is CASSLTSGRALNEQFF. DNA of the CDR3: TGTGCCAGCAGCTTGACTAGCGGGAGGGCCTTAAATGAGCAGTTCTTC. The rearrangement joins TRBV5-6 to TRBJ2-1; 13 nucleotides agree with TRBD2. Germline V CDR1 and CDR2: SGHDT, YYEEEE. V trimming: 1 base; J trimming: 7 bases; junction bases outside the gene matches: 5. This CDR3 has 16 amino acids.

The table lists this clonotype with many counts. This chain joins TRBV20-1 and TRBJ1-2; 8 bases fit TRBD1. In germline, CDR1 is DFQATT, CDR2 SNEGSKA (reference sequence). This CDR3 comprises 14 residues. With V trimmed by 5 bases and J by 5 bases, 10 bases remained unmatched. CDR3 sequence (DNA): TGCAGTGCTTCCCAGGCAGGGGGCAGGTATGGCTACACCTTC. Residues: CSASQAGGRYGYTF.

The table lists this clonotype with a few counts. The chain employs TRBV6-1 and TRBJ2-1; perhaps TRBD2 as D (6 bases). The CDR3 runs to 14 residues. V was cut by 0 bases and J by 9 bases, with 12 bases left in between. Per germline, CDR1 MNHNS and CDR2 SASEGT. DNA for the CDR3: TGTGCCAGCAGTGAAGCGCTTCGGGGGAGTGAGCAGTTCTTC. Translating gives CASSEALRGSEQFF.

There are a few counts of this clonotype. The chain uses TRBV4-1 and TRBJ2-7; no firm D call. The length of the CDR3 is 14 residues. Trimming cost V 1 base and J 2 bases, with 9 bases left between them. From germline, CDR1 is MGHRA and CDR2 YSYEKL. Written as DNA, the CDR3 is TGCGCCAGCAGCCAAGGGGCAGAAACCTACGAGCAGTACTTC. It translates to CASSQGAETYEQYF.